This is a list of T cell receptor beta chains from one sample in a study of OX40 agonist ivuxolimab in advanced cancers. Some clones are missing from TCRdb's copy, which holds only in-frame ones; the method was immunoSEQ multiplex PCR. The sample consists of roughly 30,000 clones, about 93% of them appearing once. The sequencing here drew on CD4+ or CD8+ T cells sorted from blood, taken in a trial of the OX40 agonist ivuxolimab. The source is an adult with an advanced solid tumor such as melanoma, head and neck, liver or kidney cancer. Each CDR3 is given with its conserved first and last residue. A D gene is named only where the DNA matches it firmly. A clone size is listed for some rows: how often the clone was seen (once, few, many), or a class if it is expanded.

j_call v_call clone_size d_call cdr3_aa cdr3_nt
TRBJ1-1 TRBV5-6 - TRBD1 CASSPDRVQNTEAFF TGTGCCAGCAGCCCCGACAGGGTCCAGAACACTGAAGCTTTCTTT
TRBJ2-7 TRBV5-1 once - CASASLFGGEQYF TGCGCCAGCGCATCACTGTTTGGGGGGGAGCAGTACTTC
TRBJ1-1 TRBV4-3 - - CASSQKTGNTEAFF TGCGCCAGCAGCCAGAAGACAGGGAACACTGAAGCTTTCTTT
TRBJ2-7 TRBV23-1 - TRBD1 CASSQQRQGTPSYEQYF TGCGCCAGCAGTCAACAGAGACAGGGGACACCCTCCTACGAGCAGTACTTC
TRBJ2-3 TRBV6-5 - - CASSFGVEADTQYF TGTGCCAGCAGTTTCGGGGTGGAAGCAGATACGCAGTATTTT
TRBJ1-6 TRBV28 - - CASKPRGLSYNSPLHF TGTGCCAGCAAACCGCGTGGATTGTCCTATAATTCACCCCTCCACTTT
TRBJ1-2 TRBV19 - TRBD1 CASSPWTGVNYGYTF TGTGCCAGTAGCCCTTGGACAGGGGTGAACTATGGCTACACCTTC
TRBJ1-2 TRBV19 - - CASATSGLVDQINGYTF TGTGCCAGTGCCACTTCCGGCTTAGTCGATCAGATCAATGGCTACACCTTC
TRBJ1-2 TRBV7-9 - TRBD1 CASSTGQVWNYGYTF TGTGCCAGCAGCACGGGACAGGTTTGGAACTATGGCTACACCTTC
TRBJ2-7 TRBV6-1 - - CATDYEQYF TGTGCGACCGACTACGAGCAGTACTTC